Below, 2 T cell receptor beta chains from the same sample are listed, as sequenced in a study of beta chain features in type 1 diabetes. Investigators reverse transcribed all isolated RNA, so they sequenced expressed TCRB transcripts. Generated by immunoSEQ multiplex PCR, the TCRdb table keeps only in-frame clones and is missing some. This sample has 150,000 or so clones, with roughly 10% found just once. Sequenced: central memory CD4+ T cells from blood. These receptor sequences come from a man aged 18-30 years in good health.

This clone was counted ten times or more. The V call is TRBV5-1, the J call TRBJ2-7; no clear D. Trimming shortened V by 0 bases and J by 12 bases, and 7 bases separated the two germline ends. Germline V gene data show CDR1 as SGHRS and CDR2 as YFSETQ. There are 10 residues in the CDR3. The CDR3 coding sequence is TGCGCCAGCAGCTTGGGTCTACGGTACTTC. Translation: CASSLGLRYF.

Here the CDR3 reads CATSRDQEYSTFF. CDR3 DNA: TGTGCCACCAGCAGAGATCAAGAGTACAGTACGTTCTTC. V and J are TRBV15 and TRBJ2-1; the D is unclear. The V and J ends lost 0 bases and 15 bases respectively, with 15 bases between them. This CDR3 contains 13 residues. Germline values: CDR1 LNHNV, CDR2 YYDKDF (reference sequence).